This TCR beta chain was captured in a study of radiation and T cells in renal cell carcinoma. V lost 5 bases and J 4 bases, leaving 8 bases between the germline ends. The germline gives CDR1 SGHAT, CDR2 FQNNGV. CDR3 size: 13 residues. The table came from immunoSEQ multiplex PCR; TCRdb's copy has only in-frame clones and leaves some out. Found here are 120,000 to 150,000 clones, approximately 86% of them singletons; the top ten hold around a sixth. The time point here: blood 4 weeks post-SBRT, at nephrectomy. Noted treatment: 15 Gy SBRT to primary tumor, nephrectomy 4 weeks later. This renal cell carcinoma was of the clear cell type.

The receptor was derived from a woman in her 50s with renal cell carcinoma. V usage is TRBV11-2 and J usage is TRBJ2-2; D remains unclear. The sample here was blood, taken from a patient whose treatment included radiotherapy and nephrectomy. CDR3 bases: TGTGCCAGCAGCCCCCGCCGCACCGGGGAGCTGTTTTTT. Translating it yields CASSPRRTGELFF.